Following are 7 T cell receptor beta chains from one sample sequenced in a study of PD-L1 blockade in urothelial cancer. Assay: immunoSEQ multiplex PCR; the TCRdb copy retains only in-frame clones and omits some. In the table there are around 42,000 clones, 81% of which are singletons. Sequences were derived from PBMCs, sampled around atezolizumab (anti-PD-L1) treatment. These receptors were taken from an older man with urothelial cancer.

V is TRBV6-8 and J is TRBJ2-1; TRBD2 might be the D (5 bases). The V end was cut by 6 bases, the J end by 4 bases, with 10 bases between. CDR1 is MNHGY and CDR2 is SAAAGT in the germline V gene. This CDR3 region has 13 residues. CDR3 DNA sequence: TGTGCCAGCAGAATGGAGGAATACAATGAGCAGTTCTTC. Protein: CASRMEEYNEQFF.

The chain combines TRBV28 with TRBJ2-7; 9 bases are a match to TRBD1. This CDR3 spans 15 amino acids. Trimming removed 5 bases from V and 5 bases from J; junction bases left unmatched: 10. In germline, CDR1 is MDHEN, CDR2 SYDVKM. In DNA, the CDR3 is TGTGCCAGCAGTCTAACCTTACAGGGGGCAGACGAGCAGTACTTC. Residues: CASSLTLQGADEQYF.

The chain joins TRBV6-5 to TRBJ2-7; the match to TRBD2 covers 10 bases. The CDR3 extends over 16 amino acids. CDR1 and CDR2 from the germline V gene are MNHEY and SVGAGI. Unmatched junction bases numbered 9, after V lost 2 bases and J lost 5 bases. CDR3 coding DNA: TGTGCCAGCAGTTACCTGGCTAGCGGGAGTTTCAACGAGCAGTACTTC. This codes for CASSYLASGSFNEQYF.

CDR3 DNA: TGTGCCAGTAGCTATCAGGGGGAAAGAAGCAATCAGCCCCAGCATTTT. Translation gives CASSYQGERSNQPQHF. The chain is built from TRBV19 and TRBJ1-5, with 7 bases lining up with TRBD1. The CDR3 sequence is 16 residues long. Germline CDR1 and CDR2: LNHDA and SQIVND (reference sequence). Trimming removed 6 bases from V and 1 base from J; junction bases left unmatched: 9.

This chain's CDR3 is CASSSQTVRGELFF. CDR3 nucleotide sequence: TGTGCCAGCAGTTCTCAGACAGTACGCGGGGAGCTGTTTTTT. The chain recombines TRBV6-6 with TRBJ2-2; a weak D match, TRBD1 (5 bases). The germline V gene has CDR1 MNHNY and CDR2 SVGAGI (reference sequence). V was pared by 4 bases and J by 7 bases, with 13 bases between. CDR3 size: 14 residues.

The genes are TRBV7-8 and TRBJ1-2; D is perhaps TRBD1 (5 bases). The CDR3 consists of 13 residues. Trimming stripped 4 bases from V and 8 bases from J, with 14 bases between. The V gene's germline CDR1 is SGHVS and CDR2 FQNEAQ. Here the CDR3 reads CASSSSFRAGYTF. The CDR3 region has the DNA TGTGCCAGCAGCTCTTCCTTCAGGGCCGGCTACACCTTC.

The chain joins TRBV4-3 to TRBJ1-3; the D is unclear. The CDR3 extends over 17 amino acids. V lost 0 bases to trimming and J lost 0 bases, with 12 bases between them. The germline V gene has CDR1 LGHNA and CDR2 YSLEER. CDR3 region: CASSQDPRSYSGNTIYF. In DNA, the CDR3 is TGCGCCAGCAGCCAAGATCCCCGCTCCTACTCTGGAAACACCATATATTTT.